Each of the 16 T cell receptor beta chains below was sequenced from the same sample in a study of shared clonotypes between healthy human individuals. CD8 cells classed as naive were CD45RO-negative and positively selected for CCR7, excluding terminally differentiated effector memory CD45RA+ cells. The repertoire was sequenced with immunoSEQ multiplex PCR; TCRdb's copy has only in-frame clones and lacks some. The repertoire consists of 560,000 or so clones, with around 96% occurring once and the leading ten covering about 0.11%. Sequencing input: naive CD8+ T cells sorted from blood. These TCRs come from a woman aged 25-40 years in good health.

A word on this clone: One end of the junction does not line up with germline, which may come from a read error. The chain is built from TRBV25-1 and TRBJ2-7, with TRBD1 identical over 7 bases. The length of the CDR3 is 14 residues. Germline-derived CDR1 and CDR2 are MGHDK and SYGVNS. CDR3 DNA sequence: TGTGCCAGCAGTGAATCGGGCAGGGGGTACGAGCAGTATTTC. This sequence encodes CASSESGRGYEQYF.

The V and J genes are TRBV27 and TRBJ2-7; a weak D match, TRBD1 (6 bases). Per germline, CDR1 MNHEY and CDR2 SMNVEV (reference sequence). V lost 1 base to trimming and J lost 0 bases, with 10 bases between them. This CDR3 contains 15 residues. CDR3 sequence: CASSLFGTPSYEQYF. The CDR3 region has the DNA TGTGCCAGCAGTTTATTTGGGACACCCTCCTACGAGCAGTACTTC.

The CDR3 spells CASSLHGNSNQPQHF. As DNA, the CDR3 is TGTGCCAGCAGTTTGCACGGAAATAGCAATCAGCCCCAGCATTTT. This chain connects TRBV28 to TRBJ1-5, with unresolved D. The germline V and J ends were trimmed by 3 bases and 0 bases, with 9 bases remaining between them. The CDR3 contains 15 residues. The germline gives CDR1 MDHEN, CDR2 SYDVKM.

This chain joins TRBV28 and TRBJ1-2; 7 positions agree with TRBD1. Germline CDR1 MDHEN, CDR2 SYDVKM. The CDR3 consists of 14 residues. Losses at the gene ends were 8 bases for V and 8 bases for J; bases not matched to a gene: 14. CDR3 nucleotide sequence: TGTGCCAGCGGCCTTCAAAGGAGGGGGCTGGGCTACACCTTC. Translated, it gives CASGLQRRGLGYTF.

The J gene is TRBJ2-5, the V gene TRBV6-6; no clear D gene. Germline V gene lookup returns CDR1 MNHNY and CDR2 SVGAGI (reference sequence). The CDR3 sequence is 13 residues long. The germline V and J ends were trimmed by 2 bases and 4 bases, with 8 bases remaining between them. CDR3 amino acids: CASSYGVGETQYF. Written as DNA, the CDR3 is TGTGCCAGCAGTTACGGGGTAGGAGAGACCCAGTACTTC.

The V and J genes are TRBV28 and TRBJ1-1, with 9 bases aligning to TRBD1. Germline V lookup: CDR1 MDHEN, CDR2 SYDVKM. The trim removed 1 base at V and 4 bases at J, leaving 4 bases unmatched. This CDR3 is built from 15 residues. The CDR3 DNA sequence: TGTGCCAGCAGTTTATACAGGGGGCAGGGCACTGAAGCTTTCTTT. Amino acids: CASSLYRGQGTEAFF. The full variable domain, in which reference TRBV28 and TRBJ1-1 provide the parts outside the CDR3, is DVKVTQSSRYLVKRTGEKVFLECVQDMDHENMFWYRQDPGLGLRLIYFSYDVKMKEKGDIPEGYSVSREKKERFSLILESASTNQTSMYLCASSLYRGQGTEAFFGQGTRLTVV.

The rearrangement uses TRBV2 and TRBJ1-1, with a possible D match to TRBD1 (6 bases). Trimming took 6 bases from V and 4 from J, leaving 15 bases between them. CDR3 length equals 14 residues. The germline V gene has CDR1 SNHLY and CDR2 FYNNEI. CDR3 in amino acids: CASSPKTGFTEAFF. CDR3 bases: TGTGCCAGCAGCCCTAAGACAGGATTCACTGAAGCTTTCTTT.

This sequence joins TRBV5-4 and TRBJ2-7, with 10 bases lining up with TRBD2. This CDR3 region has 15 residues. Germline V gives CDR1 SGHNT, CDR2 YYREEE (reference sequence). J gave up 5 bases and V 4 bases, and 9 bases lay outside the gene matches. Here the CDR3 DNA reads TGTGCCAGCAGCCCGACGACTAGCGGGTTCCACGAGCAGTACTTC. It codes for CASSPTTSGFHEQYF.

The chain joins TRBV2 to TRBJ2-1, with 9 bases aligning to TRBD2. CDR1 is SNHLY, CDR2 FYNNEI, per germline. The CDR3 runs to 16 residues. J was trimmed by 7 bases and V by 5 bases; bases with no gene match: 12. The CDR3 region is CASSTFAGGPKNEQFF. CDR3 sequence (DNA): TGTGCCAGCAGTACCTTTGCGGGAGGGCCGAAGAATGAGCAGTTCTTC.

The chain is built from TRBV28 and TRBJ2-7; 11 positions match TRBD1. This CDR3 is built from 14 residues. Germline values: CDR1 MDHEN, CDR2 SYDVKM. Trimming at V came to 5 bases and at J to 4 bases, leaving 4 bases not matched to a gene. CDR3 residues: CASSPGQGGYEQYF. CDR3 coding DNA: TGTGCCAGCAGTCCGGGACAGGGGGGGTACGAGCAGTACTTC.

With regard to this clone: This CDR3 is also generated by other DNA sequences in the sample. The chain has TRBV7-9 and TRBJ2-1; tentative D call: TRBD2 (5 bases). V was pared by 0 bases and J by 3 bases, with 9 bases between. Germline V gives CDR1 SEHNR, CDR2 FQNEAQ (reference sequence). There are 15 residues in the CDR3. CDR3 DNA sequence: TGTGCCAGCAGCTTAGCGGGAGCGGTCTACAATGAGCAGTTCTTC. Encoded protein: CASSLAGAVYNEQFF. The entire variable domain, with the rest obtained from reference TRBV7-9 and TRBJ2-1, is as follows: DTGVSQNPRHKITKRGQNVTFRCDPISEHNRLYWYRQTLGQGPEFLTYFQNEAQLEKSRLLSDRFSAERPKGSFSTLEIQRTEQGDSAMYLCASSLAGAVYNEQFFGPGTRLTVL.

The chain links TRBV30 to TRBJ1-2; D call uncertain. The CDR3 sequence is 12 residues long. Germline V lookup: CDR1 GTSNPN, CDR2 SVGIG (reference sequence). V lost 4 bases and J lost 4, with 10 bases in between. The CDR3 loop reads CAWMGMGYGYTF. The CDR3 DNA is TGTGCCTGGATGGGGATGGGCTATGGCTACACCTTC.

The V call is TRBV23-1, the J call TRBJ1-2, with TRBD1 matching over 8 bases. TRBV23-1 is designated an ORF whose function remains uncertain. The trim removed 8 bases at V and 6 bases at J, leaving 11 bases unmatched. There are 14 residues in the CDR3. Written as DNA, the CDR3 is TGCGCCAGCTCCAAGGACAGGGTTATTGATGGCTACACCTTC. Translation gives CASSKDRVIDGYTF.

This chain joins TRBV27 and TRBJ2-3; D might be TRBD2 (6 bases). V gave up 4 bases and J gave up 3 bases, with 11 bases separating them. Germline V gene sequence: CDR1 MNHEY, CDR2 SMNVEV (reference sequence). The CDR3 totals 14 residues. Here the CDR3 DNA reads TGTGCCAGCAGTTCGGGAGTGCTGACAGATACGCAGTATTTT. Protein product: CASSSGVLTDTQYF.

This chain links TRBV27 with TRBJ2-7; 14 positions match TRBD2. Unmatched junction bases numbered 6, after V lost 6 bases and J lost 5 bases. The CDR3 sequence is 15 residues long. Germline V CDR1 and CDR2: MNHEY, SMNVEV (reference sequence). The CDR3 nucleotides read TGTGCCAGCAGCCTAGAGGGACTAGCGGGAGACGAGCAGTACTTC. Its protein is CASSLEGLAGDEQYF.

The chain uses TRBV7-9 and TRBJ1-4, with 8 bases aligning to TRBD1. J lost 7 bases, V lost 1 base, and 2 bases had no gene match. The CDR3 has 14 residues. The V gene's germline CDR1 is SEHNR and CDR2 FQNEAQ (reference sequence). CDR3 loop: CASSLEGQVEKLFF. The CDR3, as DNA: TGTGCCAGCAGCTTAGAGGGACAGGTTGAAAAACTGTTTTTT.